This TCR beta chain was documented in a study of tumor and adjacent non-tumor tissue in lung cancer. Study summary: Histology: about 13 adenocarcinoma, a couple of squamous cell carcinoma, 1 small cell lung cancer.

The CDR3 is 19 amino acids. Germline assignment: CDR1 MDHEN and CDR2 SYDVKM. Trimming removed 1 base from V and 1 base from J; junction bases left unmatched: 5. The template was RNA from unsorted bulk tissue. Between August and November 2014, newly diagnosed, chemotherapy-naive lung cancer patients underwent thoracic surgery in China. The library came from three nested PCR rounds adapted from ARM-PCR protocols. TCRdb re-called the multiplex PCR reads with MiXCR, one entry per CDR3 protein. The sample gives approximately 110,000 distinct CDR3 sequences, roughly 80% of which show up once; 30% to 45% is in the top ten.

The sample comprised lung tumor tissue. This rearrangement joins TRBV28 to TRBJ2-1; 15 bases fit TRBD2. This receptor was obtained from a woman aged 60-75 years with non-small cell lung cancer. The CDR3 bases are TGTGCCAGCAGTTTATTGTGGACTAGCGGGAGGGGTTCCTACAATGAGCAGTTCTTC. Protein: CASSLLWTSGRGSYNEQFF.